These 11 T cell receptor beta chains were sequenced from one sample in a study of T cells in Graves' hyperthyroidism and ophthalmopathy. Template material for amplifying TCR beta CDR3 regions consisted of RNA transcripts. The HTBI set primed first-round TCR CDR3 RT-PCR. MiXCR, applied by TCRdb to the multiplex PCR reads, yields one record per CDR3 protein. The sample consists of roughly 640,000 distinct CDR3 sequences, more than 15% of them appearing once. Material: blood. The receptors derive from a woman in her thirties or forties with Graves' ophthalmopathy.

This chain connects TRBV6-1 to TRBJ2-2; TRBD1 might be the D (6 bases). The ends were cut back, 8 bases at V and 4 bases at J, with 20 bases in the middle. Germline lookup yields CDR1 MNHNS and CDR2 SASEGT. The CDR3 consists of 16 residues. This CDR3 is CASLSGNRAGTGELFF. Here the CDR3 DNA reads TGTGCCAGCTTGAGTGGCAACAGGGCGGGCACCGGGGAGCTGTTTTTT.

This clonotype has at least ten counts. The chain employs TRBV2 and TRBJ1-2; perhaps TRBD1 as D (5 bases). V gave up 6 bases and J gave up 4 bases, with 12 bases separating them. The CDR3 spans 13 residues. The germline gives CDR1 SNHLY, CDR2 FYNNEI. The CDR3, as DNA: TGTGCCAGCAGATCGGGGGATCTCTATGGCTACACCTTC. It encodes CASRSGDLYGYTF.

The chain joins TRBV6-1 to TRBJ2-3; tentative D call: TRBD2 (5 bases). Germline CDR1 MNHNS, CDR2 SASEGT. The CDR3 is 15 amino acids. Trimming cost V 6 bases and J 1 base, with 14 bases left between them. CDR3 loop: CASRARGMGTDTQYF. The CDR3 DNA follows: TGTGCCAGCAGGGCCCGGGGTATGGGCACAGATACGCAGTATTTT.

This clonotype was seen only a few times. The chain employs TRBV7-3 and TRBJ2-6; 8 positions match TRBD2. CDR1 and CDR2 from the germline V gene are SGHTA and FQGTGA. This CDR3 spans 17 amino acids. V lost 5 bases to trimming and J lost 2 bases; unmatched junction nucleotides: 8. CDR3 nucleotide sequence: TGTGCCAGCAGCCCGGGGGGGGCTGGCACTGGGGCCAACGTCCTGACTTTC. This encodes CASSPGGAGTGANVLTF.

In its sample, this clonotype was seen a few times. The rearrangement links TRBV7-3 to TRBJ2-3, with TRBD2 identical over 14 bases. J gave up 2 bases and V 4 bases, and 8 bases lay outside the gene matches. This CDR3 is built from 18 residues. Germline-derived CDR1 and CDR2 are SGHTA and FQGTGA. CDR3 in amino acids: CASSSRTSGGPYTDTQYF. The CDR3 DNA follows: TGTGCCAGCAGCTCCAGGACTAGCGGGGGGCCATACACAGATACGCAGTATTTT. Filled out from reference TRBV7-3 and TRBJ2-3, the complete variable domain reads GAGVSQTPSNKVTEKGKYVELRCDPISGHTALYWYRQSLGQGPEFLIYFQGTGAADDSGLPNDRFFAVRPEGSVSTLKIQRTERGDSAVYLCASSSRTSGGPYTDTQYFGPGTRLTVL.

The chain joins TRBV11-2 to TRBJ1-3, with a weak D call TRBD1 (5 bases). From germline, CDR1 is SGHAT and CDR2 FQNNGV. The CDR3 runs to 16 residues. V was cut by 0 bases and J by 0 bases, with 9 bases left in between. The CDR3 bases are TGTGCCAGCAGCTTAGATCGGGGCAACTCTGGAAACACCATATATTTT. Translating gives CASSLDRGNSGNTIYF.

Only a few counts were recorded for this clonotype. A read error may explain this, as a much larger clone is one base away. This rearrangement joins TRBV2 to TRBJ2-1, with 9 bases that match TRBD2. V lost 8 bases, J lost 6 bases, and 5 bases stayed unmatched. The CDR3 has 13 residues. CDR1 and CDR2 (germline): SNHLY, FYNNEI. This chain's CDR3 is CASGNSGGNEQFF. The CDR3 DNA follows: TGTGCCAGCGGCAATAGCGGGGGCAATGAGCAGTTCTTC.

This clonotype was picked up a small number of times. V gene TRBV7-9 combines with J gene TRBJ2-3; a possible D gene is TRBD2 (7 bases). The V end was cut by 10 bases, the J end by 0 bases, with 26 bases between. The germline V gene has CDR1 SEHNR and CDR2 FQNEAQ (reference sequence). The CDR3 covers 18 residues. The CDR3 nucleotides are TGTGCCATCCCCAAGCGGGGCAGGGGAGGAGGCAGCACAGATACGCAGTATTTT. Translation: CAIPKRGRGGGSTDTQYF.

The rearrangement uses TRBV10-2 and TRBJ1-5; TRBD1 matches 7 bases. CDR3 length: 13 amino acids. V shed 5 bases and J 7 bases; nucleotides not matched to a gene: 5. In germline, CDR1 is WSHSY, CDR2 SAAADI. The CDR3 loop is CASSRDSRQPQHF. The DNA of the CDR3 is TGCGCCAGCAGTCGGGACAGTAGGCAGCCCCAGCATTTT.

This clonotype was seen many times. The chain employs TRBV28 and TRBJ2-7; 7 bases map to TRBD1. CDR1 and CDR2 (germline): MDHEN, SYDVKM. With V trimmed by 6 bases and J by 2 bases, 1 base remained unmatched. The CDR3 is made up of 12 amino acids. CDR3 DNA sequence: TGTGCCAGCAGCACAGGGGCCTACGAGCAGTACTTC. Protein product: CASSTGAYEQYF.

The chain links TRBV5-4 to TRBJ1-1, with a weak D call TRBD1 (6 bases). The CDR3 length is 13 residues. V was shortened by 4 bases and J by 6 bases, with 13 bases between the two germline ends. Germline assignment: CDR1 SGHNT and CDR2 YYREEE (reference sequence). The CDR3 DNA reads TGTGCCAGCAGCCTGGGGGCAGGGCCTGAAGCTTTCTTT. Residues: CASSLGAGPEAFF.